Detailed here is one TCR beta chain. This sample is part of a study of T cells in localized non-small cell lung cancer. In germline, CDR1 is SNHLY, CDR2 FYNNEI. The CDR3 length is 14 residues. Trimming took off 4 bases at V and 2 bases at J, with 11 bases between the two ends. The method was immunoSEQ multiplex PCR; TCRdb's version includes in-frame clones alone and lacks a portion of them. This table holds roughly 30,000 clones, 70% to 90% found once. This TCR was sampled from a woman aged 18-55 years with stage I lung adenocarcinoma. The starting material was peripheral blood, obtained before any cancer treatment. The V and J genes are TRBV2 and TRBJ2-5, with D hard to call. The CDR3 is CASSVRLSQETQYF. DNA for the CDR3: TGTGCCAGCAGTGTTCGGCTGAGTCAAGAGACCCAGTACTTC.